This T cell receptor (beta chain) was obtained from a study of cytomegalovirus exposure and HLA in healthy donors. Worth noting for this clone: What it binds is not known.

The primer mix had 60 Vbeta and 13 Jbeta primers. Here immunoSEQ multiplex PCR was the method, and the copy in TCRdb shows in-frame clones only, minus some. The profile covers 100,000 to 120,000 clones, with around 68% appearing a single time and roughly 4.2% taken by the ten largest. Germline V gene lookup returns CDR1 LNHDA and CDR2 SQIVND (reference sequence). CDR3 length: 12 residues. The V and J ends lost 3 bases and 8 bases respectively, with 8 bases between them. General study findings and limits: A prior analysis recorded that most TCR beta V segments were productive about 87% or about 30% of the time. An assumption of roughly uniform sequencing depth across donors underlay the presence/absence analyses. HLA alleles were associated with 15,000 to 20,000 TCR beta sequences in a later analysis at 0.05 false discovery rate.

The sequencing sample was made of PBMCs. This clonotype originated in a woman in her 40s in good health and CMV-seropositive. The chain joins TRBV19 to TRBJ2-1, with D possibly TRBD1 on 6 matching bases. The CDR3 DNA is TGTGCCAGTAGTATTGGGGGCTATGAGCAGTTCTTC. Amino acid sequence: CASSIGGYEQFF.